One and the same sample provided the 32 T cell receptor beta chains below, sequenced in a study of human T cells and chemical hapten exposure. Noted time point: pre-sensitization, week 0. Treatment in this sample: therapeutic diphenylcyclopropenone sensitization with weekly scalp DPC. TCRdb recomputed calls from the RACE reads with MiXCR, one row per CDR3 protein. The sample carries about 98,000 distinct CDR3 sequences, roughly 10% recorded once. The sequencing used whole blood, collected in connection with sensitization to the hapten diphenylcyclopropenone (DPC). The receptor source for this set is an older woman with alopecia areata. Some clones in this sample may be carry-over from other donors' samples.

The sample holds many counts of this clonotype. V is TRBV6-6 and J is TRBJ1-2; a possible D gene is TRBD1 (5 bases). V lost 5 bases and J lost 2, with 15 bases in between. Germline assignment: CDR1 MNHNY and CDR2 SVGAGI (reference sequence). CDR3 length: 15 residues. The CDR3 protein is CASSTGGRGNYGYTF. CDR3 DNA sequence: TGTGCCAGCAGTACGGGAGGCCGGGGCAACTATGGCTACACCTTC.

This clonotype appeared many times. The chain recombines TRBV12-3 or TRBV12-4 with TRBJ2-3; no clear D gene. This CDR3 is built from 12 residues. V was trimmed by 6 bases and J by 0 bases, leaving 4 bases between them. CDR3 coding DNA: TGTGCCAGCAGAATTAGCACAGATACGCAGTATTTT. Translating gives CASRISTDTQYF.

The V gene is TRBV2, the J gene TRBJ2-1, with D tentatively TRBD1 or TRBD2 (6 bases each). Germline loops: CDR1 SNHLY, CDR2 FYNNEI. The CDR3 is 17 residues long. Trimming removed 4 bases from V and 1 base from J, with 17 bases in between. DNA of the CDR3: TGTGCCAGCAGTGTGTCGGGGGCCCCTCTATCCTACAATGAGCAGTTCTTC. The encoded protein is CASSVSGAPLSYNEQFF.

This chain joins TRBV29-1 and TRBJ2-5; D is unresolved. Between the trimmed V and J ends, which lost 6 bases and 5 bases, there was a span of 10 bases. The CDR3 is 11 amino acids. Germline loops: CDR1 SQVTM, CDR2 ANQGSEA. The CDR3 protein is CSVAASETQYF. The CDR3 DNA is TGCAGCGTCGCTGCCAGCGAGACCCAGTACTTC.

This clonotype was recorded many times. The rearrangement links TRBV30 to TRBJ1-1; no clear D. The germline CDR1 and CDR2 sequences are GTSNPN and SVGIG (reference sequence). Trimming stripped 0 bases from V and 3 bases from J, with 11 bases between. This CDR3 region has 14 residues. The CDR3 is CAWSVPRRYTEAFF. In DNA, the CDR3 is TGTGCCTGGAGTGTACCCCGGAGGTACACTGAAGCTTTCTTT.

The chain employs TRBV11-3 and TRBJ2-1; 7 bases fit TRBD2. Trimming cost V 1 base and J 1 base; bases outside gene matches: 1. This CDR3 is 15 amino acids long. Germline V lookup: CDR1 SGHNT, CDR2 YENEEA. CDR3 in amino acids: CASSLGGGSYNEQFF. The CDR3, as DNA: TGTGCCAGCAGCTTAGGCGGGGGTTCCTACAATGAGCAGTTCTTC.

This clonotype was seen repeatedly, ten times or more. The chain recombines TRBV3-1 with TRBJ2-7; D uncertain. Germline V gene sequence: CDR1 LGHDT, CDR2 YNNKEL (reference sequence). Trimming pared 4 bases from V and 7 bases from J, leaving 14 bases between. The CDR3 extends over 13 amino acids. CDR3 in DNA: TGTGCCAGCAGCCCTCCGGCCGCCGCGGAGCAGTACTTC. Translation: CASSPPAAAEQYF.

As for this clonotype: Its ends do not fully match the called genes, so a read error is possible. The V and J genes are TRBV5-1 and TRBJ1-2; 8 bases are shared with TRBD1. Germline V CDR1 and CDR2: SGHRS, YFSETQ. The CDR3 runs 12 residues. The CDR3 nucleotides are TGCGCCAGCAGCGAAGGACAGGGCGTCCGCGCCTTC. The encoded protein is CASSEGQGVRAF. Using reference TRBV5-1 and TRBJ1-2 for the parts outside the CDR3, the full variable domain is KAGVTQTPRYLIKTRGQQVTLSCSPISGHRSVSWYQQTPGQGLQFLFEYFSETQRNKGNFPGRFSGRQFSNSRSEMNVSTLELGDSALYLCASSEGQGVRAFGSGTRLTVV.

This clonotype was observed a handful of times. The V call is TRBV4-1, the J call TRBJ1-5, with TRBD1 identical over 8 bases. V gave up 3 bases and J gave up 6 bases; unmatched junction bases: 13. The CDR3 spans 17 residues. Germline values: CDR1 MGHRA, CDR2 YSYEKL. DNA for the CDR3: TGCGCCAGCAGCCAGGGCCGAGGACAGGGCAGAGGTCAGCCCCAGCATTTT. It yields the protein CASSQGRGQGRGQPQHF.

This clonotype has at least ten counts. Here the CDR3 reads CALLTGGNTGELFF. The CDR3 nucleotides read TGTGCCCTTTTAACAGGGGGGAACACCGGGGAGCTGTTTTTT. The chain recombines TRBV10-3 with TRBJ2-2; the match to TRBD1 covers 8 bases. The CDR3 has 14 amino acids. V lost 11 bases, J lost 1 base, and 6 bases stayed unmatched. Germline CDR1 is ENHRY and CDR2 is SYGVKD.

The V gene is TRBV15, the J gene TRBJ2-5; D unresolved. V gave up 0 bases and J gave up 7 bases, with 15 bases separating them. The CDR3 contains 15 residues. The V gene's germline CDR1 is LNHNV and CDR2 YYDKDF (reference sequence). In nucleotides, the CDR3 is TGTGCCACCAGCAGAGAAACCCCCGCCCTGGGGACCCAGTACTTC. This translates into CATSRETPALGTQYF.

This clonotype was recorded many times. The chain has TRBV7-9 and TRBJ1-2; D perhaps matches TRBD1 (5 bases). This CDR3 has 15 amino acids. CDR1 is SEHNR and CDR2 is FQNEAQ in the germline V gene (reference sequence). V was clipped by 5 bases and J by 4 bases, with 17 bases between them. The CDR3 loop reads CASSATVLGAYGYTF. The CDR3 bases are TGTGCCAGCAGCGCAACCGTGCTTGGGGCCTATGGCTACACCTTC.

This clonotype was observed a few times. The chain uses TRBV12-3 or TRBV12-4 and TRBJ2-1, with D tentatively TRBD2 (7 bases). The CDR3 extends over 14 amino acids. Trimming took 4 bases from V and 9 from J, leaving 16 bases between them. CDR3 loop: CASSSAGALGEQFF. The CDR3 DNA is TGTGCCAGCAGTTCCGCGGGGGCCCTCGGTGAGCAGTTCTTC.

This chain joins TRBV12-3 or TRBV12-4 and TRBJ1-1; 7 bases are shared with TRBD1. This CDR3 region has 15 residues. The V segment lost 5 bases and the J segment 1 base; nucleotides outside the gene matches: 7. The chain's CDR3 is CASSPRQGGNTEAFF. CDR3 nucleotides: TGTGCCAGCAGTCCCAGACAGGGAGGGAACACTGAAGCTTTCTTT.

The chain recombines TRBV20-1 with TRBJ1-2, with D uncertain. Trimming cost V 0 bases and J 14 bases, with 10 bases left between them. The CDR3 runs 10 residues. Germline V gene sequence: CDR1 DFQATT, CDR2 SNEGSKA (reference sequence). The CDR3 loop is CSARDITKTF. As DNA, the CDR3 is TGCAGTGCTAGAGATATCACGAAAACCTTC.

This clonotype was counted at least ten times. The chain has TRBV27 and TRBJ1-2; 7 bases map to TRBD1. Germline lookup yields CDR1 MNHEY and CDR2 SMNVEV (reference sequence). This CDR3 is built from 16 residues. After removal of 5 bases from V and 4 bases from J, the junction contained 13 bases not matched to a gene. The CDR3: CASSPTIPDRSYGYTF. The CDR3 nucleotides are TGTGCCAGCAGTCCTACGATCCCGGACAGGAGCTATGGCTACACCTTC.

This clonotype has ten or more counts. V and J are TRBV10-1 and TRBJ2-1; no reliable D call. The CDR3 runs to 13 residues. The V and J ends lost 4 bases and 4 bases respectively, with 8 bases between them. CDR1 and CDR2 from the germline V gene are WNHNN and SYGVQD (reference sequence). CDR3 region: CASSVSNYNEQFF. In DNA form, the CDR3 reads TGCGCCAGCAGTGTGAGCAATTACAATGAGCAGTTCTTC.

This clonotype came up many times. The rearrangement links TRBV5-6 to TRBJ2-6; possibly TRBD1 or TRBD2 for D (5 bases each). Trimming cost V 6 bases and J 0 bases, with 13 bases left between them. Germline CDR1 and CDR2: SGHDT and YYEEEE. This CDR3 spans 16 amino acids. Here the CDR3 reads CASTLGPSSGANVLTF. The CDR3 DNA reads as TGTGCCAGCACCCTGGGACCCAGCTCTGGGGCCAACGTCCTGACTTTC.

This clonotype has at least ten counts. V is TRBV12-3 or TRBV12-4 and J is TRBJ2-7; D is undetermined. Trimming removed 6 bases from V and 6 bases from J, with 9 bases in between. The CDR3 runs to 11 residues. CDR3: CASSPRFEQYF. The CDR3 DNA sequence: TGTGCCAGCAGCCCCCGGTTCGAGCAGTACTTC.

This clonotype was seen a few times. This chain connects TRBV9 to TRBJ1-1; no clear D gene. Trimming removed 3 bases from V and 0 bases from J, with 12 bases in between. The CDR3 is 15 residues long. Germline CDR1 is SGDLS and CDR2 is YYNGEE. CDR3 amino acids: CASSDRAIMNTEAFF. In nucleotides, the CDR3 is TGTGCCAGCAGCGATCGGGCCATCATGAACACTGAAGCTTTCTTT.

The table lists this clonotype with many counts. V and J are TRBV30 and TRBJ1-2, with TRBD1 matching 12 bases. Germline CDR1 and CDR2: GTSNPN and SVGIG (reference sequence). The CDR3 spans 14 residues. V lost 2 bases and J lost 9; bases outside the gene matches: 7. The chain's CDR3 is CAWSYLGQGARYTF. Here the CDR3 DNA reads TGTGCCTGGAGTTACCTGGGACAGGGGGCTCGCTACACCTTC.

This clonotype has just a few counts. V usage is TRBV5-1 and J usage is TRBJ2-3; unclear D gene. Germline assignment: CDR1 SGHRS and CDR2 YFSETQ. The CDR3 runs 13 residues. V was clipped by 4 bases and J by 9 bases, with 15 bases between them. This CDR3 reads CASSERDPRTQYF. In nucleotides, the CDR3 is TGCGCCAGCAGCGAAAGAGACCCCCGAACGCAGTATTTT.

The V call is TRBV7-9, the J call TRBJ2-1, with TRBD1 matching 10 bases. V trimming: 5 bases; J trimming: 3 bases; junction bases outside the gene matches: 10. Looked up from germline, CDR1 is SEHNR and CDR2 is FQNEAQ (reference sequence). The CDR3 is 17 residues long. The CDR3 sequence: CASSEPLGQGVYNEQFF. The CDR3 DNA reads TGTGCCAGCAGCGAACCCTTAGGACAGGGGGTCTACAATGAGCAGTTCTTC. Based on the CDR3 plus reference TRBV7-9 and TRBJ2-1, the full variable domain is DTGVSQNPRHKITKRGQNVTFRCDPISEHNRLYWYRQTLGQGPEFLTYFQNEAQLEKSRLLSDRFSAERPKGSFSTLEIQRTEQGDSAMYLCASSEPLGQGVYNEQFFGPGTRLTVL.

Remarks on this clonotype: This may stem from a read error, because a much larger clone lies one nucleotide away. CDR3 DNA sequence: TGCGCCAGCAGCTTGGCCGAGGCCGCAGATACGCAGTATTTT. Translating gives CASSLAEAADTQYF. The chain couples TRBV5-1 to TRBJ2-3; D is uncertain. The germline gives CDR1 SGHRS, CDR2 YFSETQ. The CDR3 extends over 14 amino acids. The V end was cut by 0 bases, the J end by 4 bases, with 9 bases between.

This clonotype was counted a few times. The rearrangement links TRBV11-3 to TRBJ2-3; TRBD2 might be the D (5 bases). CDR3 length: 15 amino acids. Trimming left V 3 bases short and J 0 bases short, with 10 bases between. The germline gives CDR1 SGHNT, CDR2 YENEEA. CDR3 sequence: CASSFGGWSTDTQYF. In DNA form, the CDR3 reads TGTGCCAGCAGCTTCGGCGGGTGGAGCACAGATACGCAGTATTTT.

The CDR3 region has the DNA TGTGCCAGCAGCCCACCTCGGGGGGGCATCTACAATGAGCAGTTCTTC. Translated: CASSPPRGGIYNEQFF. This chain connects TRBV9 to TRBJ2-1; 8 nucleotides line up with TRBD2. The CDR3 extends over 16 amino acids. V shed 4 bases, J shed 3 bases, and the junction held 9 bases outside the gene matches. Germline CDR1 and CDR2: SGDLS and YYNGEE.

In its sample, this clonotype was seen many times. V gene TRBV5-4 combines with J gene TRBJ2-5; 7 bases match TRBD1. CDR1 is SGHNT and CDR2 is YYREEE in the germline V gene (reference sequence). V shed 4 bases, J shed 1 base, and the junction held 7 bases outside the gene matches. This CDR3 contains 15 residues. The CDR3 bases are TGTGCCAGCAGCCGGGGACAGCCACCCCAAGAGACCCAGTACTTC. This codes for CASSRGQPPQETQYF.

This clonotype was counted only a few times. The gene calls are TRBV10-3 and TRBJ2-2; 8 bases agree with TRBD1. The trim removed 10 bases at V and 2 bases at J, leaving 6 bases unmatched. Per the germline V gene, CDR1 is ENHRY and CDR2 is SYGVKD. This CDR3 region has 14 residues. DNA for the CDR3: TGTGCCACCGACAGGGGTAGAAACACCGGGGAGCTGTTTTTT. Amino acids: CATDRGRNTGELFF.

This clonotype was recorded many times. CDR3 DNA: TGTGCCAGCAGCTTCGGAAACCCGAATAGCAATCAGCCCCAGCATTTT. Its protein product is CASSFGNPNSNQPQHF. The chain is built from TRBV5-6 and TRBJ1-5; D is unclear. The CDR3 length is 16 residues. With 2 bases removed from V and 0 bases from J, the gap between germline ends came to 12 bases. Germline values: CDR1 SGHDT, CDR2 YYEEEE.

This clonotype has a count of ten or more. The chain recombines TRBV24-1 with TRBJ2-3; no clear D. The germline V gene encodes CDR1 KGHDR and CDR2 SFDVKD. The V end was cut by 5 bases, the J end by 4 bases, with 3 bases between. The CDR3 spans 11 residues. DNA of the CDR3: TGTGCCACCAGTGCGGCAGATACGCAGTATTTT. Protein product: CATSAADTQYF.

This clonotype came up many times. The chain is built from TRBV7-9 and TRBJ2-1, with TRBD2 matching over 16 bases. CDR1 and CDR2 (germline): SEHNR, FQNEAQ (reference sequence). Trimming took 3 bases from V and 0 from J; bases not matched to a gene: 8. The CDR3 consists of 20 residues. CDR3 nucleotides: TGTGCCAGCAGCTTGGAACCGGGACTAGCGGGGGGGAGCTCCTACAATGAGCAGTTCTTC. It encodes CASSLEPGLAGGSSYNEQFF.

This clonotype was counted many times. V usage is TRBV29-1 and J usage is TRBJ2-3, with 8 bases that match TRBD1. This CDR3 region has 14 residues. Germline values: CDR1 SQVTM, CDR2 ANQGSEA. J lost 2 bases, V lost 6 bases, and 7 bases had no gene match. DNA for the CDR3: TGCAGCGTGACAGGGGAAACGGACACAGATACGCAGTATTTT. The encoded protein is CSVTGETDTDTQYF.